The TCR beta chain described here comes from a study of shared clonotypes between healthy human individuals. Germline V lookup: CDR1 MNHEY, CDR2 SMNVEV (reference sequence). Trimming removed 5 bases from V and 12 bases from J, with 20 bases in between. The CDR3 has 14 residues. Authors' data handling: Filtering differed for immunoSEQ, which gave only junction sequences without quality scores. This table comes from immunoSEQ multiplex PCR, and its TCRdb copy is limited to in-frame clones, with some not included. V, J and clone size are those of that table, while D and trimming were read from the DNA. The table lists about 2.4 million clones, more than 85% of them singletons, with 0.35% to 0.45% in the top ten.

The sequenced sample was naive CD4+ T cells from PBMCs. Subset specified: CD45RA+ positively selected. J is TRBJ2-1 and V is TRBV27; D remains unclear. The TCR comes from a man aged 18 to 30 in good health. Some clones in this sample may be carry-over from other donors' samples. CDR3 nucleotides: TGTGCCAGCAGTGCCGAAGGGCACCCGAACGGGCAGTTCTTC. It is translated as CASSAEGHPNGQFF.